These 23 T cell receptor beta chains originate from one sample sequenced in a study of blood T cells in healthy people across ages. The use of a sample-barcoded 5' primer and a J-beta primer mix characterized a second PCR of roughly 6 to 11 cycles. A single record per CDR3 protein comes from TCRdb applying MiXCR to the 5' RACE reads. The sample includes hundreds of thousands of distinct CDR3 sequences, roughly three fifths of them seen just once. The sequenced sample consisted of blood. These receptors originate from a man in his 60s in good health.

This clonotype was seen a few times. The chain recombines TRBV20-1 with TRBJ1-1; D ambiguous. CDR3 length equals 16 residues. Trimming left V 3 bases short and J 1 base short, with 18 bases between. Germline assignment: CDR1 DFQATT and CDR2 SNEGSKA (reference sequence). The CDR3 DNA reads as TGCAGTGCTAGCGGACCGGTCGGTGGCGCGAACACTGAAGCTTTCTTT. Its translation: CSASGPVGGANTEAFF.

This clonotype was seen a handful of times. The chain employs TRBV20-1 and TRBJ2-7, with TRBD2 identical over 7 bases. The CDR3 runs 14 residues. Trimming at V came to 4 bases and at J to 1 base, leaving 7 bases not matched to a gene. The V gene's germline CDR1 is DFQATT and CDR2 SNEGSKA (reference sequence). The CDR3 protein is CSATAPGGSYEQYF. The CDR3 DNA is TGCAGTGCTACTGCCCCGGGAGGATCCTACGAGCAGTACTTC.

The chain combines TRBV20-1 with TRBJ2-5; D possibly corresponds to TRBD2 (6 bases). Looked up from germline, CDR1 is DFQATT and CDR2 is SNEGSKA (reference sequence). There are 11 residues in the CDR3. V was pared by 6 bases and J by 5 bases, with 10 bases between. The CDR3 reads CSAAGRETQYF. In nucleotides, the CDR3 is TGCAGTGCAGCAGGGAGGGAGACCCAGTACTTC.

The chain joins TRBV5-1 to TRBJ2-1; D might be TRBD1 (6 bases). The CDR3 loop spans 14 amino acids. CDR1 is SGHRS, CDR2 YFSETQ, per germline. Trimming removed 5 bases from V and 0 bases from J, with 9 bases in between. The CDR3 sequence: CASRLDSSYNEQFF. CDR3 bases: TGCGCCAGCAGGCTGGACAGCTCCTACAATGAGCAGTTCTTC. Full variable domain (missing parts from reference TRBV5-1 and TRBJ2-1): KAGVTQTPRYLIKTRGQQVTLSCSPISGHRSVSWYQQTPGQGLQFLFEYFSETQRNKGNFPGRFSGRQFSNSRSEMNVSTLELGDSALYLCASRLDSSYNEQFFGPGTRLTVL.

Here the CDR3 reads CASSFSPGQDTQYF. CDR3 DNA sequence: TGTGCCAGCAGTTTTAGCCCCGGGCAGGATACGCAGTATTTT. The J gene is TRBJ2-3, the V gene TRBV28; D uncertain. The CDR3 contains 14 residues. The germline V gene encodes CDR1 MDHEN and CDR2 SYDVKM. V gave up 3 bases and J gave up 6 bases, with 13 bases separating them.

The V gene is TRBV5-8, the J gene TRBJ2-5, with D perhaps matching TRBD1 or TRBD2 (5 bases each). The CDR3 is 14 residues long. Germline CDR1 reads SGHTS; CDR2 reads YDEGEE. Trimming shortened V by 1 base and J by 7 bases, and 14 bases separated the two germline ends. The DNA of the CDR3 is TGTGCCAGCAGCTTGAGCCGGGACCAGGGGACCCAGTACTTC. Translation gives CASSLSRDQGTQYF.

This chain joins TRBV4-1 and TRBJ1-2; D gene unclear. Trimming left V 1 base short and J 0 bases short, with 9 bases between. The germline V gene encodes CDR1 MGHRA and CDR2 YSYEKL. This CDR3 has 15 amino acids. CDR3 nucleotides: TGCGCCAGCAGCCAAGTAACCTACTCTAACTATGGCTACACCTTC. Its protein product is CASSQVTYSNYGYTF.

The chain links TRBV29-1 to TRBJ2-7, with a possible D match to TRBD2 (7 bases). Trimming left V 3 bases short and J 0 bases short, with 12 bases between. This CDR3 spans 14 amino acids. From germline, CDR1 is SQVTM and CDR2 ANQGSEA. The CDR3 DNA follows: TGCAGCGTTGAGGGGGGGGCGCTCTCCTACGAGCAGTACTTC. This encodes CSVEGGALSYEQYF.

The chain joins TRBV21-1 to TRBJ1-2. TRBV21-1 is classified as a pseudogene. There are 13 residues in the CDR3. CDR3 region: CAPRAGENYGYTF. The CDR3 coding sequence is TGTGCCCCGAGGGCAGGTGAAAACTATGGCTACACCTTC.

A single count supports this clonotype. V and J are TRBV5-1 and TRBJ2-3; 7 nucleotides agree with TRBD1. This CDR3 is 14 amino acids long. J lost 3 bases, V lost 4 bases, and 5 bases had no gene match. Germline CDR1 SGHRS, CDR2 YFSETQ. The CDR3 loop reads CASSGDRLTDTQYF. The CDR3 DNA reads as TGCGCCAGCAGCGGGGACAGACTGACAGATACGCAGTATTTT.

This clonotype has just a few counts. V usage is TRBV5-5 and J usage is TRBJ2-7, with 8 nucleotides matching TRBD1. After removal of 0 bases from V and 1 base from J, the junction contained 9 bases not matched to a gene. This CDR3 is 17 amino acids long. Germline CDR1 reads SGHKS; CDR2 reads YYEKEE (reference sequence). CDR3 DNA: TGTGCCAGCAGCTTGGCGATTACAGGGGGGAAATCCTACGAGCAGTACTTC. It translates to CASSLAITGGKSYEQYF.

This clonotype was picked up a small number of times. The chain couples TRBV4-1 to TRBJ2-2; 13 nucleotides agree with TRBD2. J gave up 8 bases and V 4 bases, and 10 bases lay outside the gene matches. The CDR3 runs to 17 residues. Germline V gives CDR1 MGHRA, CDR2 YSYEKL. The CDR3 DNA is TGCGCCAGCAGCCTTACTAGCGGGGGGGCCGTTTGGGGGGAGCTGTTTTTT. It is translated as CASSLTSGGAVWGELFF.

V is TRBV6-2 or TRBV6-3 and J is TRBJ2-4; TRBD2 might be the D (6 bases). TRBJ2-5 explains the end of the DNA better; the J call may be wrong. Looked up from germline, CDR1 is MNHEY and CDR2 is SVGEGT. The CDR3 is made up of 14 amino acids. CDR3 sequence (DNA): TGTGCCAGCGACCCCACGGGGGTTGGAGAGACCCAGTACTTC. It codes for CASDPTGVGETQYF.

V gene TRBV10-3 combines with J gene TRBJ2-7; a weak D match, TRBD2 (6 bases). The CDR3 has 12 amino acids. Germline CDR1 ENHRY, CDR2 SYGVKD. V lost 9 bases and J 6 bases, leaving 15 bases between the germline ends. The CDR3 loop is CAIGGIRGEQYF. The CDR3 nucleotides are TGTGCCATTGGGGGGATACGGGGCGAGCAGTACTTC.

This chain uses TRBV6-6 with TRBJ2-4; D gene uncertain. The germline V and J ends were trimmed by 2 bases and 13 bases, with 15 bases remaining between them. The length of the CDR3 is 13 residues. Germline loops: CDR1 MNHNY, CDR2 SVGAGI (reference sequence). The CDR3 DNA reads TGTGCCAGCAGTTACGAGACCTACAATGAGCAGTACTTC. It is translated as CASSYETYNEQYF.

V usage is TRBV3-1 and J usage is TRBJ2-5; D is perhaps TRBD2 (6 bases). The CDR3 consists of 15 residues. Germline V gives CDR1 LGHDT, CDR2 YNNKEL (reference sequence). The V end was cut by 0 bases, the J end by 1 base, with 9 bases between. The CDR3 DNA reads as TGTGCCAGCAGCCAAGACGGGGGACTCCAAGAGACCCAGTACTTC. This codes for CASSQDGGLQETQYF.

The rearrangement joins TRBV29-1 to TRBJ2-3; no clear D gene. Trimming left V 8 bases short and J 5 bases short, with 14 bases between. Germline assignment: CDR1 SQVTM and CDR2 ANQGSEA. The CDR3 sequence is 12 residues long. The CDR3 DNA reads TGCAGCTTCAACAGCCCGGGAGATACGCAGTATTTT. It yields the protein CSFNSPGDTQYF.

V is TRBV19 and J is TRBJ2-5; TRBD2 aligns across 15 bases. The V and J ends lost 5 bases and 4 bases, in that order; junction bases with no gene match: 11. The CDR3 contains 18 residues. Germline values: CDR1 LNHDA, CDR2 SQIVND (reference sequence). CDR3 nucleotides: TGTGCCAGTAGTCCAACCCGGACTAGCGGGGGGGCCAGAGAGACCCAGTACTTC. Its translation: CASSPTRTSGGARETQYF.

This clonotype was observed a handful of times. This chain uses TRBV4-2 with TRBJ2-1; the D gene is possibly TRBD2 (5 bases). CDR1 is LGHNA and CDR2 is YNFKEQ in the germline V gene. The CDR3 length is 14 residues. With 2 bases removed from V and 10 bases from J, the gap between germline ends came to 15 bases. CDR3 protein: CASSQKTGLPEQFF. The CDR3 DNA is TGTGCCAGCAGCCAAAAAACCGGACTCCCGGAGCAGTTCTTC.

This clonotype has just a few counts. The CDR3: CSASTDTQYF. DNA of the CDR3: TGCAGTGCTAGCACAGATACGCAGTATTTT. This sequence joins TRBV20-1 and TRBJ2-3; no clear D gene. The germline V and J ends were trimmed by 3 bases and 2 bases, with 0 bases remaining between them. This CDR3 has 10 amino acids. In germline, CDR1 is DFQATT, CDR2 SNEGSKA (reference sequence).

This clonotype has a handful of counts. CDR3 sequence reads: CSAPGQDQETQYF. In nucleotides, the CDR3 is TGCAGTGCCCCCGGACAGGACCAAGAGACCCAGTACTTC. The rearrangement joins TRBV20-1 to TRBJ2-5; 7 bases agree with TRBD1. The germline CDR1 and CDR2 sequences are DFQATT and SNEGSKA (reference sequence). The V segment lost 6 bases and the J segment 0 bases; nucleotides outside the gene matches: 4. This CDR3 has 13 amino acids.

This clonotype was detected only a few times. The chain is built from TRBV15 and TRBJ2-1; TRBD2 might be the D (6 bases). There are 15 residues in the CDR3. Germline lookup yields CDR1 LNHNV and CDR2 YYDKDF (reference sequence). The V end lost 0 bases, the J end lost 5 bases, and 11 bases lay between the germline ends. CDR3 nucleotides: TGTGCCACCAGCAGAGATGGGGCGGGGAACAATGAGCAGTTCTTC. Protein product: CATSRDGAGNNEQFF.

CDR3 region: CSASPGLGKNIQYF. CDR3 in DNA: TGCAGTGCGTCACCAGGACTTGGCAAAAACATTCAGTACTTC. The chain carries TRBV20-1 and TRBJ2-4, with a possible D match to TRBD2 (5 bases). Germline CDR1 and CDR2: DFQATT and SNEGSKA (reference sequence). V was clipped by 6 bases and J by 3 bases, with 15 bases between them. This CDR3 contains 14 residues.